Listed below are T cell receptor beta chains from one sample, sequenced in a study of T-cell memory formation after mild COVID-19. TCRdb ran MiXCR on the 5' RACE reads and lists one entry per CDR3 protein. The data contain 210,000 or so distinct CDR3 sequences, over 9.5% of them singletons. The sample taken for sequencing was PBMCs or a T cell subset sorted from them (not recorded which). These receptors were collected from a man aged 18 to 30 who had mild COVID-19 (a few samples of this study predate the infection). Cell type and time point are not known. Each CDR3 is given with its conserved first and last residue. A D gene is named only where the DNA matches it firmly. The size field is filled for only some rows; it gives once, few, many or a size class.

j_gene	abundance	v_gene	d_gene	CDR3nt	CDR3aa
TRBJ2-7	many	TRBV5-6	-	TGTGCCAGCAGCTTGGTGTTGGCAGGGGATTATATGGGCGAGCAGTACTTC	CASSLVLAGDYMGEQYF
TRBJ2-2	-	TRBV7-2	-	TGTGCCAGCAGCCCAGCGGGCCATAACGGGGAGCTGTTTTTT	CASSPAGHNGELFF
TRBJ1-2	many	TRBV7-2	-	TGTGCCAGCAGCCCCCGGCGTGACGCGGGCTACACCTTC	CASSPRRDAGYTF
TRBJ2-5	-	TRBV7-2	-	TGTGCCAGCAGCCACCGCCTAGCGCAAGAGACCCAGTACTTC	CASSHRLAQETQYF
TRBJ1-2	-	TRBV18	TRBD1	TGTGCCAGCTCACCTAGGGACAGGAGTTATGGCTACACCTTC	CASSPRDRSYGYTF
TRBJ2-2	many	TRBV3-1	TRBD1	TGTGCCAGCAGCCAAGGTCCAGGGGGCCGCACCGGGGAGCTGTTTTTT	CASSQGPGGRTGELFF
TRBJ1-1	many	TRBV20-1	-	TGCAGTGCTAGGGTTCGCGACACTGAAGCTTTCTTT	CSARVRDTEAFF
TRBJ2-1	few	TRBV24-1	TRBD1	TGTGCCACCAGTGATTTGGCAGGGGGCAATTTTGAGCAGTTCTTC	CATSDLAGGNFEQFF
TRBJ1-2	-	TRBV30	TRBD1	TGTGCCTGGAGTAGGGGGACAGGGGTGGACTATGGCTACACCTTC	CAWSRGTGVDYGYTF
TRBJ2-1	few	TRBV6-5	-	TGTGCCAGCAGTCACGGCTGGCGGGGGAGGGGGTGGGTTTCTCAGTTCTTC	CASSHGWRGRGWVSQFF
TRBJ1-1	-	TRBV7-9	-	TGTGCACACGGGAGAAACACTGAAGCTTTCTTT	CAHGRNTEAFF
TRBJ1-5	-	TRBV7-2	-	TGTGCCAGCAGCACACAGGGTACCAATCAGCCCCAGCATTTT	CASSTQGTNQPQHF
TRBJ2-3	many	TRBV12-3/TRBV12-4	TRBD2	TGTGCCAGCGCTCTCGGGGGGGGGACAGATACGCAGTATTTT	CASALGGGTDTQYF
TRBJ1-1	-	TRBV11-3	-	TGTGCCAGCAGCGTGAACAGGGTAGGTGAAGCTTTCTTT	CASSVNRVGEAFF
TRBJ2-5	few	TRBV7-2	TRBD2	TGTGCCAGCAGCCCCCGGACTAGCAAAGAGACCCAGTACTTC	CASSPRTSKETQYF
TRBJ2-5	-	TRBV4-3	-	TGCGCCAGCAGCGGTACCCCAAGGGGGGCCTTCGGAGAGACCCAGTACTTC	CASSGTPRGAFGETQYF
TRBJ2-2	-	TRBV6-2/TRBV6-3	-	TGTGCCAGCAGTTACTCGGGGGCCCGCACCGGGGAGCTGTTTTTT	CASSYSGARTGELFF
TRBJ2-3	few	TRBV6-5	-	TGTGCCAGCAGTCGGTCGCGGGTCACAGATACGCAGTATTTT	CASSRSRVTDTQYF
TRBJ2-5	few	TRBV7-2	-	TGTGCCAGCAGCTCAAGGGGGGGACAGGCGGCGACCCAGTACTTC	CASSSRGGQAATQYF
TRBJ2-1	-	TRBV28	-	TGTGCCAGCAGTTTCCCTCACAATGAGCAGTTCTTC	CASSFPHNEQFF
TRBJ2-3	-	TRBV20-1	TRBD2	TGCAGTGCAATAGCGGGGAGCACAGATACGCAGTATTTT	CSAIAGSTDTQYF
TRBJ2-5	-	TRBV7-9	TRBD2	TGTGCCAGCAGCTTAGGAGCGGGGGTCGGGGAGACCCAGTACTTC	CASSLGAGVGETQYF
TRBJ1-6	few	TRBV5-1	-	TGCGCCAGCAGCGAAGTCCAGGGTGGTTCACCCCTCCACTTT	CASSEVQGGSPLHF
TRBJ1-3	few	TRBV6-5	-	TGTGCCAGCAGTTACTCGACGGGTCCTGGTGGAAACACCATATATTTT	CASSYSTGPGGNTIYF
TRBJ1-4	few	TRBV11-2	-	TGTGCCAGCAGGAATCATGAAAAACTGTTTTTT	CASRNHEKLFF
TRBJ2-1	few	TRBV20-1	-	TGCAGTGCTAGAGGGACAACCGGGGTCTACAATGAGCAGTTCTTC	CSARGTTGVYNEQFF
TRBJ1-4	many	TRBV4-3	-	TGCGCCAGCGCTCTCAACCAACGCGAAAAACTGTTTTTT	CASALNQREKLFF
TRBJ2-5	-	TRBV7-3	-	TGTGCCAGCAGCTCCCAGGGGGGTGCAGAGACCCAGTACTTC	CASSSQGGAETQYF
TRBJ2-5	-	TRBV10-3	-	TGTTCCATCAGTGAGTCTGGGGGCCAAGAGACCCATTACTTC	CSISESGGQETHYF
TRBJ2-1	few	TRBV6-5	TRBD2	TGTGCCAGCAGTTCCACGTCCCCCAGTTCTAGCGGGGGCAGGGATGAGCAGTTCTTC	CASSSTSPSSSGGRDEQFF
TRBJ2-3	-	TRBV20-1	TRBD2	TGCAGTGCTAGAGTAGCGGGGGAGACAGATACGCAGTATTTT	CSARVAGETDTQYF
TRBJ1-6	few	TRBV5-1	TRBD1	TGCGCCAGCAGCAGGGGGCCAGGGGATGAATCACCCCTCCACTTT	CASSRGPGDESPLHF
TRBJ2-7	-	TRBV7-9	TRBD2	TGTGCCAGCAGCCCGGAGCGGGGGACCTACGAGCAGTACTTC	CASSPERGTYEQYF
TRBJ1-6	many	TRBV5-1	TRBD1	TGCGCCAGCAGCTGGCGGGACAGGGGAGCACCCCTCCACTTT	CASSWRDRGAPLHF
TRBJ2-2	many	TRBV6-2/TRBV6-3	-	TGTGCCAGCAGTCTACGGTCCACCGGGGAGCTGTTTTTT	CASSLRSTGELFF
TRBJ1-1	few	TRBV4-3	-	TGCGCCAGCAGCCAAGAAACGGCCAGGAACACTGAAGCTTTCTTT	CASSQETARNTEAFF
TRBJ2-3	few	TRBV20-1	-	TGCAGTGCTAGTGGTGGGGCAGCTAGCACAGATACGCAGTATTTT	CSASGGAASTDTQYF
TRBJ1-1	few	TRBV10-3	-	TGTGCCATCAGGATACAGGGCGTAAACACTGAAGCTTTCTTT	CAIRIQGVNTEAFF
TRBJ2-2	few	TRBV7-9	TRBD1	TGTGCCAGCAGCTACGGCAGGGGGCGCGAGCTGTTTTTT	CASSYGRGRELFF
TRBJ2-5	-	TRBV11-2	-	TGTGCCAGCAGCTTATCCGCGGGGCCTGAGACCCAGTACTTC	CASSLSAGPETQYF
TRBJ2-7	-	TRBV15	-	TGTGCCACCAGCAGAGACCCGGAAGACTACGAGCAGTACTTC	CATSRDPEDYEQYF
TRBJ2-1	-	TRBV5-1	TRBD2	TGCGCCAGCAGCAGCGGGGGCTACCAGGGTGAGCAGTTCTTC	CASSSGGYQGEQFF
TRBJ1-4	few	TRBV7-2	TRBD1	TGTGCCAGCAGCCCCGGGCCCGGGACAGGGGTTGAAAAACTGTTTTTT	CASSPGPGTGVEKLFF
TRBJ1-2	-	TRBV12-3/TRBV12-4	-	TGTGCCAGCAGTGGTCAGGGGTCGGGCGGCTACACCTTC	CASSGQGSGGYTF
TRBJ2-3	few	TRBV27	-	TGTGCCAGCAGTATCCAGGGGAGCACAGATACGCAGTATTTT	CASSIQGSTDTQYF
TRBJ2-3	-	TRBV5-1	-	TGCGCCAGCAGCTTGATAGCGGACGATACGCAGTATTTT	CASSLIADDTQYF
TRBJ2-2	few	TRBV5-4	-	TGTGCCAGCAGCAGACCGACAGCGAACACCGGGGAGCTGTTTTTT	CASSRPTANTGELFF
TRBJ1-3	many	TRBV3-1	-	TGTGCCAGCAGTGCATACAGGGACGGCGGAAACACCATATATTTT	CASSAYRDGGNTIYF
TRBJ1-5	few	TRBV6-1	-	TGTGCCAGCACGGTGGAGGGGGGGTCTCAGCCCCAGCATTTT	CASTVEGGSQPQHF
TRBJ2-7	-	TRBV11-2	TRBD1	TGTGCCAGCAGCTCCAAAGGACAGGGGATCTCCTACGAGCAGTACTTC	CASSSKGQGISYEQYF
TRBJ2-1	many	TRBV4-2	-	TGTGCCAGCAGCCAGCGGACGGCAGCTAGCTCCTACAATGAGCAGTTCTTC	CASSQRTAASSYNEQFF
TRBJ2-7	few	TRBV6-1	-	TGTGCCAGCAGTGAAAATCCTAGCAGGGAGCAGTACTTC	CASSENPSREQYF
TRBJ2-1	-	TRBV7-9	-	TGTGCCAGCAGCTTAGTAACGAATGAGCAGTTCTTC	CASSLVTNEQFF
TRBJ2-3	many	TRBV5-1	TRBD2	TGCGCCAGCTGGAAAGAATTAGCGGGGGGGACGGATACGCAGTATTTT	CASWKELAGGTDTQYF
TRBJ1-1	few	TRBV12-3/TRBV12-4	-	TGTGCCAGCAGATCGGGACACTTTGAAGCTTTCTTT	CASRSGHFEAFF
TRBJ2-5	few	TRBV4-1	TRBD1	TGCGCCAGCAGCCAAGGTCCTGGGACAGGGGGAGAGACCCAGTACTTC	CASSQGPGTGGETQYF
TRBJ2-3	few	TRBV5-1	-	TGCGCCAGCAGTGAGGCGGGCACAGATACGCAGTATTTT	CASSEAGTDTQYF
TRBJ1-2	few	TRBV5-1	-	TGCGCCAGCAGCTTGGTAGGGGATAATGGCTACACCTTC	CASSLVGDNGYTF